Below are 2 T cell receptor beta chains sequenced from a single sample in a study of blood T cell repertoires in COVID-19. Assay: immunoSEQ multiplex PCR; the TCRdb copy retains only in-frame clones and omits some. The data contain 70,000 or so clones, approximately 90% of them singletons. The source material was peripheral blood. The receptors come from a woman of 80 years or more with acute or convalescent COVID-19.

CDR3 in amino acids: CASSFSGINQAFF. In nucleotides, the CDR3 is TGTGCCAGCAGTTTTTCGGGGATCAATCAAGCTTTCTTT. The V and J genes are TRBV27 and TRBJ1-1, with no clear D. This CDR3 contains 13 residues. The V and J ends lost 3 bases and 9 bases respectively, with 14 bases between them. Germline loops: CDR1 MNHEY, CDR2 SMNVEV (reference sequence).

The chain is built from TRBV19 and TRBJ1-5; D remains ambiguous. CDR3 size: 15 residues. Germline V gives CDR1 LNHDA, CDR2 SQIVND (reference sequence). V lost 7 bases to trimming and J lost 3 bases, with 16 bases between them. The CDR3 DNA follows: TGTGCCAGTACGCCCCGTGAGGGTATCAATCAGCCCCAGCATTTT. Protein sequence: CASTPREGINQPQHF.